Detailed here is one TCR beta chain. Its antigen target is currently unknown. No clone much larger than this one lies a single base away; base qualities are absent. This specimen belongs to a study of cytomegalovirus exposure and HLA in healthy donors (dated by TCRdb to the late 2010s). For context, the study as a whole: An earlier analysis of more than 550 of the donors reported 250 to 300 Gb of sequence data and roughly 120 million unique TCR beta sequences obtained from about 170 million T cells. Among a few hundred genotyped donors of the cohort, an average of about 240,000 unique TCR beta nucleotide sequences were sequenced per donor, around a sixth of them non-productive. An early release that covered about 600 HLA-typed donors contained around 330 gigabases of sequencing data and about 84 million unique TCR sequences. The study was designed to test whether signatures of past pathogen exposure could be identified by cataloging public T cell receptors. Donor age, sex, ethnicity and CMV serostatus were compiled alongside the repertoire data. To decide whether each TCR beta V gene segment behaved as functional or pseudogenic, an earlier analysis of 587 of the donors relied on high-throughput TCR beta sequencing. To predict cytomegalovirus infection status, the study combined high-throughput TCR immunosequencing, statistical association of individual TCRs with disease status, and machine learning. Besides the first cohort of 666 subjects, a separate validation cohort made up of some 110 different subjects was used. The study used immunosequencing to profile the T cell repertoires of approximately 650 subjects and linked those repertoires to cytomegalovirus serostatus. Among the approximately 430 genotyped donors, approximately 82% belonged to the genetic ancestry cluster associated with self-reported Caucasian donors. Both class I and class II loci were covered by HLA typing, at four-digit resolution. All discovery cohort repertoires had been generated on a single sequencing platform. The number of typed donors differed by locus: 629-630 for A, B, C, DRB1 and DQB1; some 500 for DQA1; about 600 for DPA1; and around 490 for DPB1. A later genetic analysis took genome-wide SNP genotypes for about 65% of the 666 donors and used that subset as a discovery cohort. A later analysis re-examined previously published TCR beta repertoires from 610 or so donors and added high-resolution HLA genotyping to investigate patterns of TCR occurrence. Because of strong linkage in the cohort, five DR-DQ haplotypes were treated as single units for association and clustering. In the later analysis, no new phenotypic data were used to find candidate immune exposures; instead, reliance was placed on TCR beta sequences and their occurrence across donors.

Library prep was done by the immunoSEQ multiplex PCR assay. For the multiplex PCR, a mixture combining 60 forward primers for TCR Vbeta segments and 13 reverse primers for TCR Jbeta segments was used. The CDR3 region of rearranged TCR beta genes was amplified from genomic DNA with a multiplex PCR assay. Amplified TCR beta libraries were sequenced as 87-base-pair reads on the Illumina HiSeq System. The paper's data handling went like this. In a later analysis, tens of millions of unique TCR beta chains were counted across the approximately 640 repertoires, and roughly 10 million of these chains were shared by at least two donors. Raw reads were error-corrected and collapsed into unique sequences by a nearest-neighbor algorithm in which closely related sequences were merged to remove PCR and sequencing errors. To assign V, D and J gene segments, CDR3 sequences were aligned to IMGT reference sequences. Each retained sequence needed at least a six-nucleotide match to both a V gene segment and a J gene segment. Rearrangements were called productive when the CDR3 lacked stop codons and stayed in frame with V and J; all others were non-productive. Following IMGT convention, CDR3 was defined as the stretch from the second conserved V-encoded cysteine to the conserved J-encoded phenylalanine. The earlier analysis of about 620 of the donors excluded sequences that lacked an unambiguous match to a single V gene segment. An earlier analysis of several hundred of the donors called V segments functional above 56.7% productive rearrangements and segregating when the between-donor standard deviation exceeded 5%. A statistical classification framework was developed to diagnose cytomegalovirus status using the catalog of TCR beta chain sequences. V and J gene assignment, in a later analysis, came from comparing TCR nucleotide sequences with IMGT/GENE-DB human TR gene sequences. The TCRdist pipeline was used in a later analysis to assign CDR3 sequences and most-parsimonious VDJ recombination scenarios. A later analysis defined each TCR beta chain by its CDR3 amino acid sequence plus V-gene family, and excluded reads lacking a unique V-gene family. To address suspected cross-contamination and a sequencing artifact, a later analysis removed a few hundred highly shared, low-generation-probability nucleotide sequences. A later analysis calculated a clonal expansion index for each public chain from normalized within-repertoire ranks of inferred template counts. In a later analysis, generation probabilities were computed with a VDJ recombination model fitted to out-of-frame rearrangements, and the resulting probabilities were checked against IGoR. In a later analysis, TCR-TCR, TCR-HLA and TCR-CMV co-occurrence was scored with hypergeometric tests, and a repertoire-size bias correction was applied to TCR pairs. A later analysis estimated false discovery rates by permuting HLA or CMV assignments 20 times. In a later analysis, co-occurring TCRs were grouped using DBSCAN, and TCRdist sequence similarity was added for clustering within HLA-allele-positive subsets. Co-occurrence clustering excluded repertoires with fewer than 30,000 or more than 120,000 public chains, plus five with anomalous nucleotide sharing. In TCRdb, the immuneACCESS table is reduced to in-frame sequences with V and J assigned. These tables do not hold every clone; where another copy was compared, an unresolved V gene accounts for under half, and the others remain unexplained. The V and J calls and clone size are taken from that table; D and trimming were inferred from the DNA. The sample contains 80,000 or so clones, more than 75% of them found a single time. 12% of the sample lies in the top ten.

The cohort was made up of hundreds of healthy bone marrow donors. At the time of sampling, all cohort members were nominally healthy, though unrecorded immune exposures were likely present. The donor tested CMV seropositive and was one of the 289 seropositive cohort members. Each donor provided a peripheral blood sample, and peripheral blood mononuclear cells were used for TCR beta sequencing. The Qiagen DNeasy Blood Extraction Kit was used to extract genomic DNA from the blood cell samples. What the authors observed across the whole study: In vitro tests confirmed that a few of the cytomegalovirus-associated TCR beta chains recognize cytomegalovirus antigens. The authors suggested that the approach could potentially be generalized to other disease states and immunological phenotypes. Several of the top co-occurrence clusters appeared to be linked to parvovirus B19, influenza, CMV and Epstein-Barr virus, according to a later analysis. In a later genetic analysis, a missense DCLRE1C variant was associated with V-gene and J-gene trimming of TCR beta chains, and the association was replicated in an independent cohort. Some IMGT-functional V segments, including TRBV6-2 and TRBV6-3, could not be told apart with the 87-base-pair reads, so those segments were excluded. According to a later analysis, most CMV-associated TCR beta chains appeared to be HLA-restricted, and the HLA associations seemed to be driven largely by CMV exposure. In a later analysis, HLA-associated TCR beta chains were found to be more clonally expanded and to have lower generation probabilities than equally common non-associated chains. At a false discovery rate of 0.05, a later analysis linked 15,000 to 20,000 TCR beta sequences to specific HLA alleles. HLA typing was unavailable for some donors at each locus, so association tests used only the typed subset. Compared with the approximately 720-donor mean, donors in an Asian-associated ancestry cluster had fewer N-insertions in productive TCRs, according to a later genetic analysis. The classifier was reported to diagnose cytomegalovirus status with high specificity and sensitivity in both the original and validation cohorts. Over 15 rarely observed V segments, including chromosome 9 orphons, were excluded from the earlier analysis of about 500 of the donors because counts were too low. In an earlier analysis of some 500 of the donors, most TCR beta V segments were observed in productive rearrangements about 87% or about 30% of the time, broadly matching IMGT annotations. Correlated functional status among segregating V segments might be attributable to linkage disequilibrium, but an unknown experimental factor could not be ruled out. A further reported finding was that TCR beta sequences accurately predicted the HLA-A and HLA-B alleles for most subjects in the first cohort. The sequencing pipeline was judged likely to have produced a cluster of highly shared sequence variants as a technical artifact. Strong co-occurrence of HLA alleles, especially DR and DQ, made assigning TCR associations to individual alleles difficult. Most TCR sequences were observed very rarely across donors, whereas some public TCRs were present in many individuals. A total of fewer than 200 TCR beta chains were listed by the study as associated with cytomegalovirus. In a later analysis, the rate of TCR association differed among HLA loci, with DRB1 alleles having the most associated TCRs and HLA-C alleles having the fewest. The only immune exposure information available for the cohort was CMV serostatus. The presence/absence analyses assumed that sequencing depth was roughly uniform across donors, and that assumption may not be true. The cohort was sequenced for TCR beta chains only, and without alpha or paired-chain data the features that could be detected were limited.

The germline V gene specifies SGHVS as CDR1 and FQNEAQ as CDR2. From V the trimming removes 5 bases and from J it removes 4 bases, while the gene matches leave 6 bases of the junction unaccounted for. The CDR3 measures 15 amino acids from cysteine to phenylalanine. Only the CDR3 part of the read is kept: 45 bases, read in frame from the first base. This sequence uses TRBV7-8 and TRBJ2-2; 8 middle bases align to TRBD1. This receptor was obtained from a male donor in good health and CMV-seropositive. Sequenced: PBMCs. The DNA sequence reads TGTGCCAGCAGCATCAGGGGGCCGGGCACCGGGGAGCTGTTTTTT. Translated, it gives CASSIRGPGTGELFF.